What follows are 5 T cell receptor beta chains derived from one specimen sequenced in a study of OX40 agonist ivuxolimab in advanced cancers. Assay: immunoSEQ multiplex PCR; the TCRdb copy retains only in-frame clones and omits some. The sample consists of 31,000 or so clones, around 87% of them appearing once. The sequencing used CD4+ or CD8+ T cells sorted from blood, collected in a trial of the OX40 agonist ivuxolimab. The receptors derive from an adult with an advanced solid tumor such as melanoma, head and neck, liver or kidney cancer.

This chain uses TRBV19 with TRBJ1-2; no reliable D call. Trimming shortened V by 7 bases and J by 8 bases, and 11 bases separated the two germline ends. The length of the CDR3 is 11 residues. Germline CDR1 and CDR2: LNHDA and SQIVND (reference sequence). CDR3 in DNA: TGTGCCAGTATAGGAGTAGGCGGCTACACCTTC. Encoded protein: CASIGVGGYTF.

V is TRBV27 and J is TRBJ2-2, with a tentative D call TRBD2 (5 bases). V was cut by 5 bases and J by 1 base, with 11 bases left in between. The CDR3 loop spans 15 amino acids. Germline V gives CDR1 MNHEY, CDR2 SMNVEV (reference sequence). CDR3 DNA sequence: TGTGCCAGCAGTCCTGTGAGGGAGAACACCGGGGAGCTGTTTTTT. Translation: CASSPVRENTGELFF.

Only one count was recorded for this clone. In nucleotides, the CDR3 is TGTGCCAGCACTACTTCGGGACAGGGGTACGGCTACACCTTC. Translated, it gives CASTTSGQGYGYTF. The chain has TRBV27 and TRBJ1-2; 10 bases align to TRBD1. V dropped 7 bases and J dropped 8; count of bases not matched to a gene: 10. CDR3 size: 14 residues. CDR1 and CDR2 from the germline V gene are MNHEY and SMNVEV (reference sequence).

This chain uses TRBV9 with TRBJ1-3; D gene ambiguous. This CDR3 is 14 amino acids long. CDR1 and CDR2 from the germline V gene are SGDLS and YYNGEE. The V gene lost 4 bases and the J gene lost 2 bases, with 10 bases spanning the gap. DNA for the CDR3: TGTGCCAGCAGCCAAGACTGGGCTGGAAACACCATATATTTT. Its translation is CASSQDWAGNTIYF.

The CDR3 coding sequence is TGTGCCAGCAGCTTAATAATTTCCTACGAGCAGTACTTC. This translates into CASSLIISYEQYF. V is TRBV13 and J is TRBJ2-7; D uncertain. The CDR3 has 13 amino acids. Germline CDR1 is PRHDT and CDR2 is FYEKMQ (reference sequence). V was cut by 2 bases and J by 1 base, with 6 bases left in between.